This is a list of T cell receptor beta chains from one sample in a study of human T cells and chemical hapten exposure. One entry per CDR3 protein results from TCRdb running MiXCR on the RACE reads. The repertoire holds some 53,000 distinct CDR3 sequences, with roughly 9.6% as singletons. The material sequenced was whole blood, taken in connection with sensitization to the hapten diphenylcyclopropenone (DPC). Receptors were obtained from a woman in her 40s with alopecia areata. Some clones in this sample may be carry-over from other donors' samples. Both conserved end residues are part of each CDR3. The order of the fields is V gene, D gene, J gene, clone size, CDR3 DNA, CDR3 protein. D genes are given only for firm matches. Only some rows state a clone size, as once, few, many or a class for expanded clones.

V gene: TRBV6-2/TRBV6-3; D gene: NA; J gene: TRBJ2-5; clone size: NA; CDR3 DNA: TGTGCCAGCAGTTACGCCGGGCAAGAGACCCAGTACTTC; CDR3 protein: CASSYAGQETQYF
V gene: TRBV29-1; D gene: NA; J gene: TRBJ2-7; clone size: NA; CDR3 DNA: TGCAGCGTTGAGGAGAGGACAGAATTGACTTCCTACGAGCAGTACTTC; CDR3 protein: CSVEERTELTSYEQYF
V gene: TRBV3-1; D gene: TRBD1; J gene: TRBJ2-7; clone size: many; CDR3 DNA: TGTGCCAGCAGCCAAGAGGGACAGACCTACGAGCAGTACTTC; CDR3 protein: CASSQEGQTYEQYF
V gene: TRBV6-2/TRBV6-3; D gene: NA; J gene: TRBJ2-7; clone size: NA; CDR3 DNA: TGTGCCAGCGCTGGGCGGGCCCCGGAGCCCTACGAGCAGTACTTC; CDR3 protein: CASAGRAPEPYEQYF
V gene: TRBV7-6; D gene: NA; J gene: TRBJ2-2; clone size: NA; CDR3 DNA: TGTGCCAGCAGCTTAGTTGGAGGCGCGAACACCGGGGAGCTGTTTTTT; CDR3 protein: CASSLVGGANTGELFF
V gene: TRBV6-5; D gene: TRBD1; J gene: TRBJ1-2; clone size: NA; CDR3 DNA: TGTGCCAGCAGGGCACGAGGGGGCCTGGTGGTCGGCTACACCTTC; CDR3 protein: CASRARGGLVVGYTF
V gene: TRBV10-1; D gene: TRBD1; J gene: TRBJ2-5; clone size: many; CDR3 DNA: TGCGCCAGCAGTCGACAGGGGACGGAGACCCAGTACTTC; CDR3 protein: CASSRQGTETQYF
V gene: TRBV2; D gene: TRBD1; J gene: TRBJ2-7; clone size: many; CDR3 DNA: TGTGCCAGCAGCCGACAGGGGCGATTGTTGCTCGAGCAGTACTTC; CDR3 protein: CASSRQGRLLLEQYF
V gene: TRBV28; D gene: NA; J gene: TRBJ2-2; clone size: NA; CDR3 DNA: TGTGCCAGCAGCGGGACCCCGGTCGGGACCGGGGAGCTGTTTTTT; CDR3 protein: CASSGTPVGTGELFF
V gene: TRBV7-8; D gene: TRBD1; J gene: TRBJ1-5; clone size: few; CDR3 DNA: TGTGCCAGCAGCTTAGTGGCAGGGGGCAAGCCCCAGCATTTT; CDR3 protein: CASSLVAGGKPQHF
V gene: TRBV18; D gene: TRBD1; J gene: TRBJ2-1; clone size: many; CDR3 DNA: TGTGCCAGCTCACCCGGGACAGGGGAATACAATGAGCAGTTCTTC; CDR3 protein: CASSPGTGEYNEQFF